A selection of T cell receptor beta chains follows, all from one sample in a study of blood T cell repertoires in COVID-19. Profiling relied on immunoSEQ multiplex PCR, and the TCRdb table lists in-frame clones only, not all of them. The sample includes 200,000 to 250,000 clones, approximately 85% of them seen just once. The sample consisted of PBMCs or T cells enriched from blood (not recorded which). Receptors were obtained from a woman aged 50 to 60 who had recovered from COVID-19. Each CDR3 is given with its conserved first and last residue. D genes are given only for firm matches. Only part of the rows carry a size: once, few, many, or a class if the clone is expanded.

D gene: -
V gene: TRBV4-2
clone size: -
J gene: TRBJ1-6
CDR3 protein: CASSQRGRGYNSPLHF
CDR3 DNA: TGTGCCAGCAGCCAAAGAGGAAGGGGGTATAATTCACCCCTCCACTTT

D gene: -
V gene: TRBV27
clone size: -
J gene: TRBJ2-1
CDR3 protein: CASSFYNEQFF
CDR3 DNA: TGTGCCAGCAGCTTTTACAATGAGCAGTTCTTC

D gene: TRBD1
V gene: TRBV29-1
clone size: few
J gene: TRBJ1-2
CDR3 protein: CSVGAGGNYGYTF
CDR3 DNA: TGCAGCGTTGGGGCAGGGGGAAACTATGGCTACACCTTC

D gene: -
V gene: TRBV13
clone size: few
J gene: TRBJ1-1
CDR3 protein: CASSLGLQGAEAFF
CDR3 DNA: TGTGCCAGCAGCTTAGGCCTGCAGGGCGCTGAAGCTTTCTTT

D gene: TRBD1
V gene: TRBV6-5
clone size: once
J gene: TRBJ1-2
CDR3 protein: CASSREGQMPYGYTF
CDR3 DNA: TGTGCCAGCAGCCGAGAGGGACAGATGCCCTATGGCTACACCTTC

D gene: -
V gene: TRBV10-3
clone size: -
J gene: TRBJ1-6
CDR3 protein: CAISESGGRGFNGLHF
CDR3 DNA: TGTGCCATCAGTGAGTCGGGGGGAAGAGGGTTTAACGGCCTCCACTTT

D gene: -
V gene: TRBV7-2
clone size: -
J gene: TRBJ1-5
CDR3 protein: CASSSQVNQPQHF
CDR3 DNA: TGTGCCAGCAGCTCGCAGGTCAATCAGCCCCAGCATTTT

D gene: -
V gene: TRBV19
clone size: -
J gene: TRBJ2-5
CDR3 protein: CASSKAERETQYF
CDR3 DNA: TGTGCCAGTAGTAAGGCGGAGAGAGAGACCCAGTACTTC

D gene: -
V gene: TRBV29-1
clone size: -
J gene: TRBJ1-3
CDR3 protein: CSVEDSVAGNTIYF
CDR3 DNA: TGCAGCGTTGAAGATTCGGTCGCCGGAAACACCATATATTTT

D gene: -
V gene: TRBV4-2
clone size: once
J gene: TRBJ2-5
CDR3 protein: CASSPTGRTIQETQYF
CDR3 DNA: TGTGCCAGCAGCCCAACAGGGCGAACCATTCAAGAGACCCAGTACTTC

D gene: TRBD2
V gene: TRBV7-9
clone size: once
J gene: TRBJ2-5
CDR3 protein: CASSLVPAGVQETQYF
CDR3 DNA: TGTGCCAGCAGCTTAGTTCCAGCGGGGGTTCAAGAGACCCAGTACTTC